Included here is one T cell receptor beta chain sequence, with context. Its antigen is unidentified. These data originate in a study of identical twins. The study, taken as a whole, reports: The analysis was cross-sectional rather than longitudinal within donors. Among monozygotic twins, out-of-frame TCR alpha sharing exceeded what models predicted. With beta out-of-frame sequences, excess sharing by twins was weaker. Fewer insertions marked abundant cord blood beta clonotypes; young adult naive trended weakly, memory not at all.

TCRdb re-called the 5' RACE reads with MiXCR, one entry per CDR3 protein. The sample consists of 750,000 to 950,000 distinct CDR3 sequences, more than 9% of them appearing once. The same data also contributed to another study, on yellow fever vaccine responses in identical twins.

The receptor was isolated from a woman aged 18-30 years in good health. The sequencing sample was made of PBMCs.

DNA for the CDR3: TGTGCCAGCTCACCAGAGGGGGCATCGGGCTACGAGCAGTACTTC. Encoded protein: CASSPEGASGYEQYF. The rearrangement uses TRBV18 and TRBJ2-7; 7 nucleotides match TRBD1. V trimming: 2 bases; J trimming: 3 bases; junction bases outside the gene matches: 7. The length of the CDR3 is 15 residues. Germline CDR1 and CDR2: KGHSH and LQKENI.